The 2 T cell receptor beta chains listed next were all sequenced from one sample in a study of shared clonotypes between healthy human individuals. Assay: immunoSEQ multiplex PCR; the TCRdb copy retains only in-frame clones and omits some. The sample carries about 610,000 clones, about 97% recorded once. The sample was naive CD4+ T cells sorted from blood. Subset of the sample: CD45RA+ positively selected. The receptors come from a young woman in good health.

The CDR3 loop is CASRGGSTGELFF. The CDR3 bases are TGTGCCAGCAGAGGGGGTAGTACCGGGGAGCTGTTTTTT. The V and J genes are TRBV5-4 and TRBJ2-2; D is perhaps TRBD1 (6 bases). V was clipped by 5 bases and J by 5 bases, with 10 bases between them. CDR1 and CDR2 (germline): SGHNT, YYREEE (reference sequence). This CDR3 has 13 amino acids.

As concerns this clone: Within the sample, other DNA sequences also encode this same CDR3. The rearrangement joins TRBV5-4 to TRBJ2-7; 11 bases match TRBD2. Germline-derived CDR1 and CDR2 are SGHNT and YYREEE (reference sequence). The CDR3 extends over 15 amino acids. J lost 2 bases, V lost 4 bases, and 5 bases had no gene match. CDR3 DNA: TGTGCCAGCAGCCTGGGGACTAGCGGAACCTACGAGCAGTACTTC. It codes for CASSLGTSGTYEQYF.